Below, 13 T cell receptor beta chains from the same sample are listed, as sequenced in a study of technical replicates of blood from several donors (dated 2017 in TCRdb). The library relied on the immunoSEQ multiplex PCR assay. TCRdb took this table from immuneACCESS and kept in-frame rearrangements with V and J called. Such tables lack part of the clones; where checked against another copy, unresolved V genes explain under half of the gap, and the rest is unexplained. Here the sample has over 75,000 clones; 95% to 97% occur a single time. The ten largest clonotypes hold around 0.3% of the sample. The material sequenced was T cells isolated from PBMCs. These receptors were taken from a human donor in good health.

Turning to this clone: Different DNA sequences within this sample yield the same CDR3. CDR3 amino acids: CASSLYTEAFF. The CDR3 DNA follows: TGTGCCAGCAGCCTTTACACTGAAGCTTTCTTT. This chain connects TRBV28 to TRBJ1-1, with D unresolved. V was clipped by 6 bases and J by 3 bases, with 5 bases between them. There are 11 residues in the CDR3. The germline V gene has CDR1 MDHEN and CDR2 SYDVKM.

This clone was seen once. This CDR3 reads CASSYFPGQGYEQYF. The CDR3 bases are TGTGCCAGCAGTTACTTTCCGGGACAGGGCTACGAGCAGTACTTC. This sequence joins TRBV6-6 and TRBJ2-7, with TRBD1 matching 9 bases. CDR1 is MNHNY, CDR2 SVGAGI, per germline (reference sequence). The CDR3 runs to 15 residues. Trimming took 1 base from V and 3 from J; bases not matched to a gene: 4.

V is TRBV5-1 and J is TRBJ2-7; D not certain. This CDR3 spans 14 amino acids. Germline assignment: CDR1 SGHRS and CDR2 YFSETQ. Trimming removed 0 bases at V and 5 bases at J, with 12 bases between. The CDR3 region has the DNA TGCGCCAGCAGCTTGGGCGGAACCTTGAACGAGCAGTACTTC. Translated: CASSLGGTLNEQYF. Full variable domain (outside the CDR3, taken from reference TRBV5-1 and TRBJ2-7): KAGVTQTPRYLIKTRGQQVTLSCSPISGHRSVSWYQQTPGQGLQFLFEYFSETQRNKGNFPGRFSGRQFSNSRSEMNVSTLELGDSALYLCASSLGGTLNEQYFGPGTRLTVT.

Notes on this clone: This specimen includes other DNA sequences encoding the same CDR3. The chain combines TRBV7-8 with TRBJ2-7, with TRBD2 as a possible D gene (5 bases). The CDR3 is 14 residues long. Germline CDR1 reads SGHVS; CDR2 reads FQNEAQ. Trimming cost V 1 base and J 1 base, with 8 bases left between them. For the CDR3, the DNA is TGTGCCAGCAGCTTAGTTCCGGGATCCTACGAGCAGTACTTC. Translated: CASSLVPGSYEQYF.

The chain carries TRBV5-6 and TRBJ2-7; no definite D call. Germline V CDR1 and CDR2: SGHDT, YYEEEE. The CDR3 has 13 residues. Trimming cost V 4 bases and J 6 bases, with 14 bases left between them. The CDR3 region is CASSPLEAGEQYF. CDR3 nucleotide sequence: TGTGCCAGCAGCCCCCTTGAAGCAGGCGAGCAGTACTTC.

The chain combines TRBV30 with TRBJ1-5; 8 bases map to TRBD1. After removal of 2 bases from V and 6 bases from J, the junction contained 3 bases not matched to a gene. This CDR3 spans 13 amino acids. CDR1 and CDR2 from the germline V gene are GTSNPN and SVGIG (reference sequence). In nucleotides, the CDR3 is TGTGCCTGGAGTTCCAGGGGGCTTCAGCCCCAGCATTTT. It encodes CAWSSRGLQPQHF.

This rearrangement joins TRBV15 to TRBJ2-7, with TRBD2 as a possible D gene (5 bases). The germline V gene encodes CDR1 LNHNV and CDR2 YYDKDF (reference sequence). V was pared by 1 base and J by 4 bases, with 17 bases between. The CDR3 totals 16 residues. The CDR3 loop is CATSRVSGLRLYEQYF. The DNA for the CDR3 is TGTGCCACCAGCAGAGTGAGCGGACTTCGGTTATACGAGCAGTACTTC. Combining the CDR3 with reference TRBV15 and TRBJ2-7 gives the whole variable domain DAMVIQNPRYQVTQFGKPVTLSCSQTLNHNVMYWYQQKSSQAPKLLFHYYDKDFNNEADTPDNFQSRRPNTSFCFLDIRSPGLGDTAMYLCATSRVSGLRLYEQYFGPGTRLTVT.

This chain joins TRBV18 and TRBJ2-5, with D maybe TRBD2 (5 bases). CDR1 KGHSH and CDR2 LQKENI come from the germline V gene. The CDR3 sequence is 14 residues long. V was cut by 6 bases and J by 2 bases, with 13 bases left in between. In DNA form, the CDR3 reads TGTGCCAGCTCCGAGGGAGTGGGGCAAGAGACCCAGTACTTC. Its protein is CASSEGVGQETQYF.

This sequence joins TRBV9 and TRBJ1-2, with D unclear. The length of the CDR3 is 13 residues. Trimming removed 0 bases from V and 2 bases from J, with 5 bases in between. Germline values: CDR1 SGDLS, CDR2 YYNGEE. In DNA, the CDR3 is TGTGCCAGCAGCGTAGCTACCAACTATGGCTACACCTTC. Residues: CASSVATNYGYTF.

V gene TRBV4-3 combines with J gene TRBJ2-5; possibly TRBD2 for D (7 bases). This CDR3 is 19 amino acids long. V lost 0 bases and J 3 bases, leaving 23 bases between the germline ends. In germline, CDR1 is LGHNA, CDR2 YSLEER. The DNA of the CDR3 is TGCGCCAGCAGCCAAGAACGTTATAGGGGGAAGGCGGGAGAAGAGACCCAGTACTTC. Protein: CASSQERYRGKAGEETQYF.

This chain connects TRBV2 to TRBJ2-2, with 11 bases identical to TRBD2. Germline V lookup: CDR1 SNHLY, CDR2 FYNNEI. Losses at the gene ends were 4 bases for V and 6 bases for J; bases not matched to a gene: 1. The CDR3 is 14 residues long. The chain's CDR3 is CASSGLAGSGELFF. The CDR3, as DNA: TGTGCCAGCAGTGGACTAGCGGGATCCGGGGAGCTGTTTTTT.

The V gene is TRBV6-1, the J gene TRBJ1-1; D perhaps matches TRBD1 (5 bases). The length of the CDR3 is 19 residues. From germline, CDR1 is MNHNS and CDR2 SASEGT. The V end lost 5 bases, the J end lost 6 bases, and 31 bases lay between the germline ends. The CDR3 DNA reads TGTGCCAGCAGTAAAGTTGCGGGGACCGATTTTTTGAGGGTCCCTGAAGCTTTCTTT. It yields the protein CASSKVAGTDFLRVPEAFF.

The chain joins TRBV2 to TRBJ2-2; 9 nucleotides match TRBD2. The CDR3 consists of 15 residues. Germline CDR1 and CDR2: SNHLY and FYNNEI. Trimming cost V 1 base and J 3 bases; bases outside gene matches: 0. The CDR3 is CASSEERGDTGELFF. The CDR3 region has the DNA TGTGCCAGCAGTGAAGAGCGGGGGGACACCGGGGAGCTGTTTTTT.